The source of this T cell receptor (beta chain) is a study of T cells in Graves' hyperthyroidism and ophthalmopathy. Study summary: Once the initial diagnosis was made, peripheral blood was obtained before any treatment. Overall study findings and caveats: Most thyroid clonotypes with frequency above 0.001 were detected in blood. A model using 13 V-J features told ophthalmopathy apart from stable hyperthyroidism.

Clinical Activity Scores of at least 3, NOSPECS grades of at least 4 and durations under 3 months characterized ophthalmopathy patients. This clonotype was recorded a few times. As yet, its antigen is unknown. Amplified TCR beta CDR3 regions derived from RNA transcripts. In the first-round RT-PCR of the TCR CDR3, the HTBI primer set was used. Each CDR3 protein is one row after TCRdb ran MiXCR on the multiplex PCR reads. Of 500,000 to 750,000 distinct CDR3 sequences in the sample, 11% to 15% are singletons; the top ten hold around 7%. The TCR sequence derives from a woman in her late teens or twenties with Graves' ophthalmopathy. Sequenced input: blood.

The chain's CDR3 is CASSAGRNYGYTF. The CDR3 DNA sequence: TGTGCCAGCAGCGCGGGACGGAACTATGGCTACACCTTC. The chain employs TRBV9 and TRBJ1-2; D is possibly TRBD1 (5 bases). CDR1 is SGDLS, CDR2 YYNGEE, per germline. V gave up 3 bases and J gave up 2 bases, with 8 bases separating them. The CDR3 consists of 13 residues.